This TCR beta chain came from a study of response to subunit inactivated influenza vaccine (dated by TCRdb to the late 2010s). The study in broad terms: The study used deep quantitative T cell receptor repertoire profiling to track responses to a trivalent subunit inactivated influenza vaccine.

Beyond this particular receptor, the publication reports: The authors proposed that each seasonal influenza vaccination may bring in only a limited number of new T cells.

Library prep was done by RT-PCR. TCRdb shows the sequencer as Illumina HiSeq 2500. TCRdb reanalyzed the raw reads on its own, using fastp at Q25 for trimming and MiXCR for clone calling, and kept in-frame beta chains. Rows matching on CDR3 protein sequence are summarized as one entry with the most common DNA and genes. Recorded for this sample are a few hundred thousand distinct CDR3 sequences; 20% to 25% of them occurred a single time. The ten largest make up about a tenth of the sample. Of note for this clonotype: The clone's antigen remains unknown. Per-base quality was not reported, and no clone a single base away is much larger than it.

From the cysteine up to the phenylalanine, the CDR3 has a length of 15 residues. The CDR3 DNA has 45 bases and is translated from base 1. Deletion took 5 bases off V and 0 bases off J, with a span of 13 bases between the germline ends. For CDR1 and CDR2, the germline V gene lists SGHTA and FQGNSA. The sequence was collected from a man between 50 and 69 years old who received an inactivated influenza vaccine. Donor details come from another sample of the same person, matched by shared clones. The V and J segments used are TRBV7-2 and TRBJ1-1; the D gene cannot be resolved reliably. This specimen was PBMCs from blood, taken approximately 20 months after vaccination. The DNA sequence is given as TGTGCCAGCAGCCCACAAGAGAGCATGAACACTGAAGCTTTCTTT. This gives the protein CASSPQESMNTEAFF.